These 29 T cell receptor beta chains were sequenced from one sample in a study of blood T cell repertoires in COVID-19. The assay was immunoSEQ multiplex PCR, and TCRdb's table has in-frame clones only and misses some. The data contain roughly 200,000 clones, around 83% of them singletons. Specimen: peripheral blood. The receptors stem from a man in his forties with active or convalescent COVID-19.

The chain carries TRBV7-6 and TRBJ2-5; a possible D gene is TRBD1 (6 bases). This CDR3 comprises 16 residues. Germline V CDR1 and CDR2: SGHVS, FNYEAQ. V was trimmed by 4 bases and J by 1 base, leaving 16 bases between them. The CDR3 DNA is TGTGCCAGCAGCTCCCAAACCGGGACACCCCAAGAGACCCAGTACTTC. Its protein is CASSSQTGTPQETQYF. Drawing the rest from reference TRBV7-6 and TRBJ2-5, the complete variable domain is GAGVSQSPRYKVTKRGQDVALRCDPISGHVSLYWYRQALGQGPEFLTYFNYEAQQDKSGLPNDRFSAERPEGSISTLTIQRTEQRDSAMYRCASSSQTGTPQETQYFGPGTRLLVL.

V gene TRBV10-2 combines with J gene TRBJ1-2; maybe TRBD1 (5 bases). Trimming removed 3 bases at V and 0 bases at J, with 17 bases between. The germline CDR1 and CDR2 sequences are WSHSY and SAAADI. There are 17 residues in the CDR3. CDR3 sequence: CASSDREGRGANYGYTF. The CDR3 DNA reads as TGCGCCAGCAGTGATAGGGAGGGGCGAGGAGCTAACTATGGCTACACCTTC.

J is TRBJ1-2 and V is TRBV4-3, with D maybe TRBD1 (6 bases). The germline gives CDR1 LGHNA, CDR2 YSLEER. The CDR3 is 15 residues long. V lost 0 bases and J 4 bases, leaving 12 bases between the germline ends. CDR3 sequence reads: CASSQDRARGYGYTF. CDR3 bases: TGCGCCAGCAGCCAAGATCGGGCCAGGGGCTATGGCTACACCTTC.

The chain carries TRBV6-5 and TRBJ1-1; 8 bases fit TRBD1. Germline V gives CDR1 MNHEY, CDR2 SVGAGI. V lost 6 bases, J lost 1 base, and 4 bases stayed unmatched. The CDR3 extends over 14 amino acids. CDR3 sequence reads: CASRRTGRNTEAFF. The CDR3 bases are TGTGCCAGCAGGAGGACAGGGCGGAACACTGAAGCTTTCTTT.

This sequence joins TRBV20-1 and TRBJ2-7; perhaps D is TRBD1 or TRBD2 (5 bases each). Trimming removed 3 bases at V and 2 bases at J, with 11 bases between. The CDR3 runs to 13 residues. Per the germline V gene, CDR1 is DFQATT and CDR2 is SNEGSKA (reference sequence). The CDR3 is CSASEGLPYEQYF. The DNA of the CDR3 is TGCAGTGCTAGTGAGGGGCTTCCCTACGAGCAGTACTTC.

The chain joins TRBV14 to TRBJ1-3, with 7 positions matching TRBD1. The CDR3 loop spans 15 amino acids. V was pared by 3 bases and J by 0 bases, with 2 bases of the junction left unmatched. Germline-derived CDR1 and CDR2 are SGHDN and FVKESK. The DNA of the CDR3 is TGTGCCAGCAGCCATGGGACAGACTCTGGAAACACCATATATTTT. It specifies CASSHGTDSGNTIYF.

The rearrangement links TRBV6-5 to TRBJ2-3; 7 nucleotides agree with TRBD1. There are 16 residues in the CDR3. V was pared by 0 bases and J by 4 bases, with 7 bases of the junction left unmatched. CDR1 and CDR2 from the germline V gene are MNHEY and SVGAGI. The CDR3 nucleotides are TGTGCCAGCAGTTACTCAGGGGGCGATGTCTCAGATACGCAGTATTTT. Protein: CASSYSGGDVSDTQYF.

The rearrangement uses TRBV5-1 and TRBJ2-1, with 11 bases aligning to TRBD2. Per the germline V gene, CDR1 is SGHRS and CDR2 is YFSETQ. The CDR3 loop spans 15 amino acids. V gave up 4 bases and J gave up 9 bases; unmatched junction bases: 9. The CDR3 DNA follows: TGCGCCAGCAGCCCCTTAGCGGGAGGGCCAGGTGAGCAGTTCTTC. Its protein is CASSPLAGGPGEQFF.

DNA of the CDR3: TGCGCCAGCAGCTTGAGAGGGGGGGAGAATGAGCAGTTCTTC. Its translation: CASSLRGGENEQFF. The rearrangement uses TRBV5-1 and TRBJ2-1; maybe TRBD2 (7 bases). The germline V gene encodes CDR1 SGHRS and CDR2 YFSETQ. This CDR3 region has 14 residues. V was trimmed by 1 base and J by 7 bases, leaving 12 bases between them.

The chain employs TRBV18 and TRBJ2-5, with D possibly matching TRBD2 (6 bases). The V gene lost 6 bases and the J gene lost 4 bases, with 15 bases spanning the gap. The CDR3 is 14 residues long. CDR1 and CDR2 (germline): KGHSH, LQKENI. CDR3 sequence reads: CASSYGGSRETQYF. CDR3 bases: TGTGCCAGCTCGTATGGGGGGTCTAGAGAGACCCAGTACTTC.

This chain links TRBV10-3 with TRBJ1-2, with a possible D match to TRBD1 (6 bases). V lost 6 bases, J lost 5 bases, and 10 bases lay in between. The CDR3 spans 12 residues. Germline loops: CDR1 ENHRY, CDR2 SYGVKD. The CDR3 loop is CAISDGQYGYTF. The CDR3 bases are TGTGCCATCAGCGATGGACAGTATGGCTACACCTTC.

The V and J genes are TRBV24-1 and TRBJ2-7; 7 positions agree with TRBD1. Germline CDR1 is KGHDR and CDR2 is SFDVKD. Trimming took 6 bases from V and 5 from J; bases not matched to a gene: 12. CDR3 size: 15 residues. CDR3 bases: TGTGCCACCAGTAGGGGGACAGCCCATAGGAACGAGCAGTACTTC. Protein: CATSRGTAHRNEQYF.

V is TRBV21-1 and J is TRBJ1-4; TRBD1 is the table's D call, not checked against the DNA. TRBV21-1 is termed a pseudogene. The CDR3 runs to 19 residues. The CDR3: CASSKCHREEVTTNEKLFF. In nucleotides, the CDR3 is TGTGCCAGCAGCAAATGCCACAGGGAAGAGGTAACAACTAATGAAAAACTGTTTTTT.

This chain links TRBV12-3 or TRBV12-4 with TRBJ2-7; possible D gene TRBD2, 6 bases. The CDR3 is 13 amino acids. V lost 3 bases and J lost 6, with 12 bases in between. CDR3 residues: CASSFSFGGEQYF. The CDR3 DNA follows: TGTGCCAGCAGTTTCAGCTTCGGGGGCGAGCAGTACTTC.

The V and J genes are TRBV6-1 and TRBJ2-1; unclear D gene. The CDR3 covers 20 residues. Germline lookup yields CDR1 MNHNS and CDR2 SASEGT. The germline V and J ends were trimmed by 0 bases and 0 bases, with 21 bases remaining between them. The CDR3 here is CASSEAHRRVTESSYNEQFF. CDR3 coding DNA: TGTGCCAGCAGTGAAGCTCACCGTAGAGTCACAGAGAGCTCCTACAATGAGCAGTTCTTC.

The J gene is TRBJ1-6, the V gene TRBV4-3, with TRBD1 identical over 7 bases. The CDR3 extends over 15 amino acids. Losses at the gene ends were 0 bases for V and 10 bases for J; bases not matched to a gene: 6. In germline, CDR1 is LGHNA, CDR2 YSLEER. CDR3 DNA: TGCGCCAGCAGCCAAGACCAGGGGGAATGGTCACCCCTCCACTTT. As protein: CASSQDQGEWSPLHF.

The chain recombines TRBV2 with TRBJ1-5; possibly TRBD1 for D (5 bases). The germline V gene has CDR1 SNHLY and CDR2 FYNNEI. V lost 3 bases to trimming and J lost 2 bases, with 11 bases between them. This CDR3 is built from 15 residues. The CDR3 nucleotides are TGTGCCAGCAGTGAGGAGGGGCTGGGCAATCAGCCCCAGCATTTT. It is translated as CASSEEGLGNQPQHF.

The count of this clone is one. Other DNA sequences from this sample encode an identical CDR3 as well. V is TRBV5-1 and J is TRBJ1-1; 7 nucleotides agree with TRBD1. CDR3 length: 14 amino acids. Trimming at V came to 0 bases and at J to 4 bases, leaving 3 bases not matched to a gene. CDR1 is SGHRS and CDR2 is YFSETQ in the germline V gene. The CDR3 bases are TGCGCCAGCAGCTTGGGCCAGGGGGGCACTGAAGCTTTCTTT. Residues: CASSLGQGGTEAFF.

This chain links TRBV27 with TRBJ1-2; 9 nucleotides agree with TRBD1. V was clipped by 5 bases and J by 3 bases; unmatched bases: 16. Per germline, CDR1 MNHEY and CDR2 SMNVEV (reference sequence). This CDR3 is built from 18 residues. The CDR3 region is CASSASSPTGGADYGYTF. DNA for the CDR3: TGTGCCAGCAGTGCCTCCTCCCCCACAGGGGGCGCAGACTATGGCTACACCTTC.

The rearrangement joins TRBV7-9 to TRBJ1-2; 8 nucleotides agree with TRBD1. Unmatched junction bases numbered 1, after V lost 3 bases and J lost 7 bases. CDR1 and CDR2 from the germline V gene are SEHNR and FQNEAQ (reference sequence). This CDR3 is built from 12 residues. The DNA of the CDR3 is TGTGCCAGCAGCTTCGACAGGGGTGGCTACACCTTC. Its translation is CASSFDRGGYTF.

The sample holds a few counts of this clone. The chain carries TRBV28 and TRBJ2-7; 9 bases are shared with TRBD1. The CDR3 has 14 residues. The germline CDR1 and CDR2 sequences are MDHEN and SYDVKM. V was pared by 6 bases and J by 4 bases, with 7 bases of the junction left unmatched. CDR3 nucleotide sequence: TGTGCCAGCAGCCCGGGACAGGGTATGTACGAGCAGTACTTC. This encodes CASSPGQGMYEQYF.

The chain has TRBV24-1 and TRBJ2-3; the match to TRBD1 covers 12 bases. V lost 3 bases and J lost 4; bases outside the gene matches: 10. CDR1 and CDR2 from the germline V gene are KGHDR and SFDVKD. CDR3 size: 18 residues. The CDR3 sequence is CATSDPGTGGGISDTQYF. The CDR3 DNA sequence: TGTGCCACCAGTGATCCAGGGACAGGGGGCGGTATATCAGATACGCAGTATTTT.

The chain is built from TRBV9 and TRBJ1-4, with D possibly TRBD1 on 6 matching bases. CDR3 length equals 13 residues. With 3 bases removed from V and 7 bases from J, the gap between germline ends came to 10 bases. Per germline, CDR1 SGDLS and CDR2 YYNGEE. This CDR3 is CASSGTVSEKLFF. CDR3 sequence (DNA): TGTGCCAGCAGCGGGACAGTCAGTGAAAAACTGTTTTTT.

J is TRBJ1-1 and V is TRBV5-1, with 8 bases that match TRBD1. This CDR3 region has 14 residues. Germline-derived CDR1 and CDR2 are SGHRS and YFSETQ. V shed 4 bases and J 1 base; nucleotides not matched to a gene: 3. In DNA, the CDR3 is TGCGCCAGCAGCGGACAGGGCTCGAACACTGAAGCTTTCTTT. Protein product: CASSGQGSNTEAFF.

This clone has just a few counts. J is TRBJ1-6 and V is TRBV2, with 7 bases that match TRBD1. This CDR3 spans 15 amino acids. CDR1 is SNHLY, CDR2 FYNNEI, per germline. Losses at the gene ends were 8 bases for V and 6 bases for J; bases not matched to a gene: 10. In DNA form, the CDR3 reads TGTGCCAGCTCCCCCCGACAGGGAGGTAATTCACCCCTCCACTTT. Translation gives CASSPRQGGNSPLHF.

This rearrangement joins TRBV11-3 to TRBJ2-1, with 14 positions matching TRBD2. Germline CDR1 SGHNT, CDR2 YENEEA. The CDR3 is 17 residues long. Trimming took 6 bases from V and 8 from J; bases not matched to a gene: 12. Here the CDR3 DNA reads TGTGCCAGCAGAGGGGGGGGGACTAGCGGGAGATGGCATGAGCAGTTCTTC. This encodes CASRGGGTSGRWHEQFF. Full variable domain (rest looked up from reference TRBV11-3 and TRBJ2-1): EAGVVQSPRYKIIEKKQPVAFWCNPISGHNTLYWYLQNLGQGPELLIRYENEEAVDDSQLPKDRFSAERLKGVDSTLKIQPAELGDSAVYLCASRGGGTSGRWHEQFFGPGTRLTVL.

This chain joins TRBV7-2 and TRBJ2-3; TRBD2 aligns across 8 bases. The CDR3 runs to 15 residues. Germline loops: CDR1 SGHTA, CDR2 FQGNSA. V lost 3 bases, J lost 4 bases, and 6 bases stayed unmatched. Written as DNA, the CDR3 is TGTGCCAGCAGCTTTCTCCCCGGGGGGGCAGATACGCAGTATTTT. This codes for CASSFLPGGADTQYF.

The J gene is TRBJ2-2, the V gene TRBV5-1; TRBD1 matches at 8 bases. Trimming cost V 1 base and J 6 bases; bases outside gene matches: 11. The V gene's germline CDR1 is SGHRS and CDR2 YFSETQ. This CDR3 is built from 17 residues. CDR3 protein: CASSLRPGQASSGELFF. The CDR3 DNA reads TGCGCCAGCAGCTTGAGGCCGGGACAGGCTAGCTCCGGGGAGCTGTTTTTT. Filled out from reference TRBV5-1 and TRBJ2-2, the complete variable domain reads KAGVTQTPRYLIKTRGQQVTLSCSPISGHRSVSWYQQTPGQGLQFLFEYFSETQRNKGNFPGRFSGRQFSNSRSEMNVSTLELGDSALYLCASSLRPGQASSGELFFGEGSRLTVL.

This clone has just one count. The J gene is TRBJ1-1, the V gene TRBV7-6; D uncertain. V was trimmed by 2 bases and J by 4 bases, leaving 8 bases between them. The germline V gene has CDR1 SGHVS and CDR2 FNYEAQ. This CDR3 region has 13 residues. The chain's CDR3 is CASSLSLSTEAFF. The DNA for the CDR3 is TGTGCCAGCAGCTTATCCCTCTCCACTGAAGCTTTCTTT.